The rows below give T cell receptor beta chains drawn from one sample of a study of sequential checkpoint blockade in melanoma. This table comes from immunoSEQ multiplex PCR, and its TCRdb copy is limited to in-frame clones, with some not included. Of over 10,000 clones in the sample, roughly 65% were seen once. The sequencing here drew on CD8+ T cells sorted from blood (inferred from file names), taken from a patient given nivolumab and ipilimumab in sequence. Every receptor here comes from a human donor with melanoma. Each CDR3 is given with its conserved first and last residue. Fields, in order: clone size, D gene, V gene, J gene, CDR3 protein, CDR3 DNA. D genes are given only for firm matches. Clone size, where shown, is once, few, many, or a class for clones that have expanded.

clone_size: NA; d_call: NA; v_call: TRBV28; j_call: TRBJ2-7; cdr3_aa: CASSLSHYEQYF; cdr3_nt: TGTGCCAGCAGTTTGAGCCACTACGAGCAGTACTTC
clone_size: NA; d_call: TRBD2; v_call: TRBV11-2; j_call: TRBJ2-7; cdr3_aa: CASSFGTTLYEQYF; cdr3_nt: TGTGCCAGCAGCTTTGGGACTACCCTCTACGAGCAGTACTTC
clone_size: NA; d_call: NA; v_call: TRBV6-5; j_call: TRBJ2-5; cdr3_aa: CASSHRSGQGTQYF; cdr3_nt: TGTGCCAGCAGTCATCGGTCAGGGCAAGGAACCCAGTACTTC
clone_size: NA; d_call: TRBD2; v_call: TRBV2; j_call: TRBJ2-1; cdr3_aa: CASSESRGGGNEQFF; cdr3_nt: TGTGCCAGCAGTGAATCGCGGGGGGGCGGGAATGAGCAGTTCTTC
clone_size: medium-sized; d_call: NA; v_call: TRBV21-1; j_call: TRBJ1-6; cdr3_aa: CASSSCSAASPLHF; cdr3_nt: TGTGCCAGCAGCAGTTGCAGCGCGGCCTCACCCCTCCACTTT
clone_size: NA; d_call: NA; v_call: TRBV2; j_call: TRBJ2-7; cdr3_aa: CASSDQTPPYEQYF; cdr3_nt: TGTGCCAGCAGTGACCAGACACCTCCCTACGAGCAGTACTTC
clone_size: NA; d_call: NA; v_call: TRBV19; j_call: TRBJ2-7; cdr3_aa: CASSIRQTYEQYF; cdr3_nt: TGTGCCAGTAGTATACGTCAGACCTACGAGCAGTACTTC
clone_size: NA; d_call: TRBD2; v_call: TRBV5-4; j_call: TRBJ2-5; cdr3_aa: CASSVGDGLADQETQYF; cdr3_nt: TGTGCCAGCAGCGTGGGGGACGGACTAGCGGACCAAGAGACCCAGTACTTC
clone_size: NA; d_call: TRBD2; v_call: TRBV27; j_call: TRBJ2-1; cdr3_aa: CASSSLLAGGFHEQFF; cdr3_nt: TGTGCCAGCAGTTCTCTCCTAGCGGGAGGGTTTCATGAGCAGTTCTTC
clone_size: once; d_call: TRBD1; v_call: TRBV13; j_call: TRBJ2-7; cdr3_aa: CASSIGTGGDEQYF; cdr3_nt: TGTGCCAGCAGCATTGGGACAGGTGGCGACGAGCAGTACTTC
clone_size: few; d_call: NA; v_call: TRBV6-5; j_call: TRBJ1-2; cdr3_aa: CAISESVPNYGYTF; cdr3_nt: TGTGCCATCAGTGAATCGGTCCCTAACTATGGCTACACCTTC
clone_size: NA; d_call: TRBD1; v_call: TRBV4-2; j_call: TRBJ1-2; cdr3_aa: CASSQVGPTGYGYTF; cdr3_nt: TGTGCCAGCAGCCAAGTTGGCCCGACAGGGTATGGCTACACCTTC
clone_size: NA; d_call: NA; v_call: TRBV27; j_call: TRBJ2-2; cdr3_aa: CASSLKHAGELFF; cdr3_nt: TGTGCCAGCAGTTTAAAACACGCCGGGGAGCTGTTTTTT
clone_size: NA; d_call: TRBD2; v_call: TRBV5-5; j_call: TRBJ2-7; cdr3_aa: CASSLRLAGAYEQYF; cdr3_nt: TGTGCCAGCAGCTTGAGACTAGCGGGCGCCTACGAGCAGTACTTC
clone_size: NA; d_call: TRBD1; v_call: TRBV4-1; j_call: TRBJ2-3; cdr3_aa: CASSLSRDRNTDTQYF; cdr3_nt: TGCGCCAGCAGCCTTAGCCGGGACAGAAACACAGATACGCAGTATTTT
clone_size: NA; d_call: NA; v_call: TRBV2; j_call: TRBJ2-7; cdr3_aa: CASSELRGISHEQYF; cdr3_nt: TGTGCCAGCAGTGAATTGCGGGGAATTAGCCACGAGCAGTACTTC
clone_size: NA; d_call: TRBD1; v_call: TRBV7-9; j_call: TRBJ1-2; cdr3_aa: CASSLTGGVYGYTF; cdr3_nt: TGTGCCAGCAGCCTCACAGGGGGGGTCTATGGCTACACCTTC
clone_size: NA; d_call: NA; v_call: TRBV5-3; j_call: TRBJ2-7; cdr3_aa: CASIPGDSYEQYF; cdr3_nt: TGTGCCAGCATCCCGGGGGACAGCTACGAGCAGTACTTC
clone_size: medium-sized; d_call: TRBD1; v_call: TRBV5-4; j_call: TRBJ1-1; cdr3_aa: CASSWGQNMNTEAFF; cdr3_nt: TGTGCCAGCAGCTGGGGACAGAATATGAACACTGAAGCTTTCTTT
clone_size: NA; d_call: NA; v_call: TRBV13; j_call: TRBJ2-5; cdr3_aa: CASSLKGRAPETQYF; cdr3_nt: TGTGCCAGCAGCTTAAAGGGCAGGGCCCCCGAGACCCAGTACTTC
clone_size: few; d_call: NA; v_call: TRBV15; j_call: TRBJ1-1; cdr3_aa: CATSRGRTARSTEAFF; cdr3_nt: TGTGCCACCAGCAGAGGACGGACAGCCCGGAGCACTGAAGCTTTCTTT
clone_size: NA; d_call: TRBD1; v_call: TRBV5-4; j_call: TRBJ1-2; cdr3_aa: CASSWGQGANYGYTF; cdr3_nt: TGTGCCAGCAGCTGGGGACAGGGGGCGAACTATGGCTACACCTTC
clone_size: NA; d_call: TRBD1; v_call: TRBV6-1; j_call: TRBJ2-4; cdr3_aa: CASSERIDRGTPKNIQYF; cdr3_nt: TGTGCCAGCAGTGAAAGAATTGACAGGGGTACGCCTAAAAACATTCAGTACTTC
clone_size: NA; d_call: NA; v_call: TRBV4-3; j_call: TRBJ2-7; cdr3_aa: CASSLDRSAYEQYF; cdr3_nt: TGCGCCAGCAGTCTCGACCGTAGCGCCTACGAGCAGTACTTC
clone_size: NA; d_call: NA; v_call: TRBV29-1; j_call: TRBJ2-1; cdr3_aa: CSVGAGDIYNEQFF; cdr3_nt: TGCAGCGTTGGGGCGGGGGACATCTACAATGAGCAGTTCTTC
clone_size: NA; d_call: NA; v_call: TRBV7-9; j_call: TRBJ1-5; cdr3_aa: CASSLEDSVGMPQHF; cdr3_nt: TGTGCCAGCAGCTTAGAGGACAGCGTTGGTATGCCCCAGCATTTT
clone_size: NA; d_call: NA; v_call: TRBV9; j_call: TRBJ2-5; cdr3_aa: CASSVEGVQETQYF; cdr3_nt: TGTGCCAGCAGCGTAGAGGGAGTCCAGGAGACCCAGTACTTC
clone_size: NA; d_call: TRBD2; v_call: TRBV13; j_call: TRBJ2-3; cdr3_aa: CASSPSGRSVGTDTQYF; cdr3_nt: TGTGCCAGCAGCCCGAGCGGGAGGAGTGTCGGCACAGATACGCAGTATTTT
clone_size: few; d_call: NA; v_call: TRBV19; j_call: TRBJ2-1; cdr3_aa: CASSIILAAYNEQFF; cdr3_nt: TGTGCCAGTAGTATAATTCTAGCCGCCTACAATGAGCAGTTCTTC
clone_size: NA; d_call: TRBD1; v_call: TRBV5-6; j_call: TRBJ1-1; cdr3_aa: CASRWGQGKVEAFF; cdr3_nt: TGTGCCAGCAGATGGGGACAGGGGAAGGTTGAAGCTTTCTTT
clone_size: NA; d_call: TRBD1; v_call: TRBV5-1; j_call: TRBJ2-7; cdr3_aa: CASSPGQGLGEQYF; cdr3_nt: TGCGCCAGCTCACCAGGACAGGGGCTCGGCGAGCAGTACTTC
clone_size: few; d_call: TRBD1; v_call: TRBV7-2; j_call: TRBJ2-1; cdr3_aa: CASSPTGASYNEQFF; cdr3_nt: TGTGCCAGCAGCCCGACAGGGGCCTCCTACAATGAGCAGTTCTTC
clone_size: NA; d_call: NA; v_call: TRBV6-5; j_call: TRBJ2-5; cdr3_aa: CASSYPGQLQETQYF; cdr3_nt: TGTGCCAGCAGTTACCCCGGACAGTTACAAGAGACCCAGTACTTC
clone_size: NA; d_call: TRBD1; v_call: TRBV6-1; j_call: TRBJ2-1; cdr3_aa: CASSKTGVTYNEQFF; cdr3_nt: TGTGCCAGCAGTAAAACAGGGGTGACCTACAATGAGCAGTTCTTC
clone_size: few; d_call: NA; v_call: TRBV6-1; j_call: TRBJ1-2; cdr3_aa: CASSTIEGYGYTF; cdr3_nt: TGTGCCAGCAGTACCATCGAGGGCTATGGCTACACCTTC
clone_size: NA; d_call: NA; v_call: TRBV23-1; j_call: TRBJ2-7; cdr3_aa: CASIQSRGLSYEQYF; cdr3_nt: TGCGCCAGCATCCAATCCCGTGGCCTCTCCTACGAGCAGTACTTC
clone_size: once; d_call: NA; v_call: TRBV4-2; j_call: TRBJ1-6; cdr3_aa: CASSQDQGLGSPLHF; cdr3_nt: TGTGCCAGCAGCCAAGATCAGGGGTTGGGTTCACCCCTCCACTTT
clone_size: NA; d_call: NA; v_call: TRBV6-1; j_call: TRBJ2-7; cdr3_aa: CASSYNLYEQYF; cdr3_nt: TGTGCCAGCAGTTATAATCTCTACGAGCAGTACTTC
clone_size: NA; d_call: TRBD1; v_call: TRBV5-1; j_call: TRBJ1-4; cdr3_aa: CASRETGGEKLFF; cdr3_nt: TGCGCCAGCAGGGAGACAGGGGGGGAAAAACTGTTTTTT
clone_size: NA; d_call: TRBD1; v_call: TRBV4-1; j_call: TRBJ2-5; cdr3_aa: CASREQGSKTQYF; cdr3_nt: TGCGCCAGCAGAGAACAGGGGTCAAAGACCCAGTACTTC
clone_size: NA; d_call: TRBD1; v_call: TRBV4-3; j_call: TRBJ2-7; cdr3_aa: CASSPGTGGYEQYF; cdr3_nt: TGCGCCAGCAGCCCCGGGACAGGGGGCTACGAGCAGTACTTC
clone_size: few; d_call: NA; v_call: TRBV5-8; j_call: TRBJ2-5; cdr3_aa: CASSPYQETQYF; cdr3_nt: TGTGCCAGCAGCCCGTACCAAGAGACCCAGTACTTC
clone_size: NA; d_call: NA; v_call: TRBV4-1; j_call: TRBJ1-1; cdr3_aa: CASSQGGGRNTEAFF; cdr3_nt: TGCGCCAGCAGCCAAGGTGGGGGCCGGAACACTGAAGCTTTCTTT
clone_size: NA; d_call: NA; v_call: TRBV28; j_call: TRBJ2-7; cdr3_aa: CASSGTNPYEQYF; cdr3_nt: TGTGCCAGCAGTGGGACAAATCCCTACGAGCAGTACTTC
clone_size: NA; d_call: NA; v_call: TRBV19; j_call: TRBJ2-5; cdr3_aa: CASSKPRGQETQYF; cdr3_nt: TGTGCCAGTAGTAAACCCAGGGGCCAAGAGACCCAGTACTTC
clone_size: NA; d_call: NA; v_call: TRBV6-1; j_call: TRBJ1-5; cdr3_aa: CASSDDEGWDNQPQHF; cdr3_nt: TGTGCCAGCAGTGATGACGAGGGCTGGGACAATCAGCCCCAGCATTTT
clone_size: NA; d_call: NA; v_call: TRBV7-9; j_call: TRBJ2-2; cdr3_aa: CASSQGLLNTGELFF; cdr3_nt: TGTGCCAGCAGCCAGGGACTTTTGAACACCGGGGAGCTGTTTTTT
clone_size: NA; d_call: TRBD1; v_call: TRBV29-1; j_call: TRBJ1-2; cdr3_aa: CSVGTGGGYTF; cdr3_nt: TGCAGCGTCGGGACAGGGGGTGGCTACACCTTC
clone_size: NA; d_call: TRBD1; v_call: TRBV5-6; j_call: TRBJ1-2; cdr3_aa: CASSLFSGQAGYTF; cdr3_nt: TGTGCCAGCAGCTTGTTCTCTGGACAGGCCGGCTACACCTTC
clone_size: NA; d_call: NA; v_call: TRBV7-2; j_call: TRBJ2-7; cdr3_aa: CASSFYGSTYEQYF; cdr3_nt: TGTGCCAGCAGCTTCTACGGGAGTACCTACGAGCAGTACTTC
clone_size: medium-sized; d_call: TRBD2; v_call: TRBV28; j_call: TRBJ2-2; cdr3_aa: CASSLPLGSGASGGRNTGELFF; cdr3_nt: TGTGCCAGCAGTTTACCCCTAGGAAGCGGGGCTAGCGGGGGGCGGAACACCGGGGAGCTGTTTTTT
clone_size: NA; d_call: NA; v_call: TRBV5-4; j_call: TRBJ2-5; cdr3_aa: CASSLVAVQETQYF; cdr3_nt: TGTGCCAGCAGCTTAGTCGCGGTCCAAGAGACCCAGTACTTC
clone_size: NA; d_call: TRBD1; v_call: TRBV6-5; j_call: TRBJ2-7; cdr3_aa: CASRYRGSYEQYF; cdr3_nt: TGTGCCAGCAGGTACAGGGGCTCCTACGAGCAGTACTTC
clone_size: NA; d_call: TRBD1; v_call: TRBV28; j_call: TRBJ1-2; cdr3_aa: CASSPSALTGGGYTF; cdr3_nt: TGTGCCAGCAGTCCATCCGCTCTGACAGGGGGAGGCTACACCTTC
clone_size: once; d_call: TRBD2; v_call: TRBV4-1; j_call: TRBJ2-1; cdr3_aa: CASSPWTSANNEQFF; cdr3_nt: TGCGCCAGCAGCCCTTGGACTAGCGCGAACAATGAGCAGTTCTTC
clone_size: NA; d_call: NA; v_call: TRBV4-1; j_call: TRBJ1-5; cdr3_aa: CASSQDPGGSNQPQHF; cdr3_nt: TGCGCCAGCAGCCAAGATCCGGGGGGGAGCAATCAGCCCCAGCATTTT
clone_size: NA; d_call: NA; v_call: TRBV27; j_call: TRBJ2-7; cdr3_aa: CASSFVPSSSGAYEQYF; cdr3_nt: TGTGCCAGCAGTTTTGTCCCATCGTCGAGCGGCGCCTACGAGCAGTACTTC
clone_size: medium-sized; d_call: TRBD1; v_call: TRBV10-3; j_call: TRBJ2-7; cdr3_aa: CAISGTGEVDGDGGEQYF; cdr3_nt: TGTGCCATCAGTGGTACAGGGGAAGTTGACGGGGATGGGGGCGAGCAGTACTTC
clone_size: few; d_call: NA; v_call: TRBV7-3; j_call: TRBJ2-1; cdr3_aa: CASTTSRGTYNEQFF; cdr3_nt: TGTGCCAGCACCACGTCGCGGGGAACCTACAATGAGCAGTTCTTC